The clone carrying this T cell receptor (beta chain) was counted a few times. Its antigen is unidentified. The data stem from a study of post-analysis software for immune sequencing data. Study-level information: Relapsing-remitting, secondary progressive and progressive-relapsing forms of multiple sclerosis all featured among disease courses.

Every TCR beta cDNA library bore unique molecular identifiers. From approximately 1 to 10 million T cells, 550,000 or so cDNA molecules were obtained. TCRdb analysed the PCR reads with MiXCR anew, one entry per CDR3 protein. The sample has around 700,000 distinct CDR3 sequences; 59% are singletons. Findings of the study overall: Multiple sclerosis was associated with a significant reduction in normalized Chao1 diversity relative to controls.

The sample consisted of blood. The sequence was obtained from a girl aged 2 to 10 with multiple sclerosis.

For the CDR3, the DNA is TGCAGCGTTTCAAGGGGGGTCGGTGGCTACACCTTC. Its protein product is CSVSRGVGGYTF. The chain links TRBV29-1 to TRBJ1-2; a possible D gene is TRBD1 (6 bases). The CDR3 is 12 residues long. Per the germline V gene, CDR1 is SQVTM and CDR2 is ANQGSEA. V lost 5 bases to trimming and J lost 7 bases, with 14 bases between them.